This TCR beta chain originates from a study of T cell responses to AZD1222 COVID-19 vaccine (TCRdb year 2021). Turning to the overall study: A total of more than 230 trial participants underwent TCR sequencing, of whom about 200 had received two doses of AZD1222 and approximately 25 had received two doses of the MenACWY control vaccine. Enrollment into the trials was organized by age into subgroups of 18-55, 56-69 and 70-plus years, and those subgroups contained roughly 150, 30 and 60 TCR-sequenced participants, respectively.

The time point tag for this specimen amounts to: about 28 days (+/-7) after the second vaccine dose. Reading the label with the study, this specimen's treatment or condition is: meningococcal conjugate vaccine given as trial control. Vaccinee samples were obtained from the UK trials COV001 and COV002, which included a single-blind randomized controlled phase 2/3 trial of AZD1222 (ChAdOx1 nCoV-19) in healthy adults. For TCRbeta chain sequencing, PBMC samples were collected from trial participants at day 0 and at day 28 after the second dose. The paper as a whole reports these results and caveats: Reportedly, almost half of the unique spike-specific TCRs recognized epitopes lying outside the regions that are mutated in the B.1.351 and B.1.1.7 variants. The 56-69-year group was small, and its depth increase did not reach significance, likely because of low power. No day 14 peak-response samples were available, so repertoires were characterized only after the peak T cell response. After two AZD1222 doses, spike-specific TCR breadth and depth were significantly higher than at day 0 and than in MenACWY recipients. Vaccine-associated CD4 TCRs spanned the whole spike protein, with dominant responses in regions 160-218 and 743-854. Only five or six AZD1222 recipients were SARS-CoV-2 seropositive at baseline, limiting conclusions about previously exposed vaccinees. Participants were mostly white British and included more females than males, and it was suggested by the authors that clonal diversity may have been underestimated.

The CDR3 regions of human TCRbeta chains were analyzed by immunosequencing. In the original analysis: TCRs in the repertoires were compared against a reference library of SARS-CoV-2-specific TCRs that had been generated with the MIRA antigen-specificity platform. Breadth meant the fraction of unique TCRs that were SARS-CoV-2-associated, whereas depth meant the fraction of total T cells that were SARS-CoV-2-associated. Using the MIRA data, each spike-specific TCR was mapped to the spike region that the TCR reacts to and placed in a CD4 or CD8 class. Log10-transformed breadth and depth values were compared by one-way ANOVA with Sidak's multiple comparisons tests. In its TCRdb copy, this immuneACCESS table keeps in-frame sequences only and misses some clones. Where compared with another copy, unresolved V genes explain less than half of these, and the others have no known cause. V and J calls plus clone size are reproduced from that table; the DNA served to infer D and trimming. The sample table records approximately 190,000 clones; approximately 94% of these occur just once. The ten largest account for 3.6% of the sample.

About this clone: Its antigen is unknown. No much larger clonotype is one base removed from it; base qualities were not supplied.

The germline V and J ends show losses of 5 bases and 2 bases respectively, and no gene match explains 9 bases of the junction. From the cysteine up to the phenylalanine, the CDR3 has a length of 16 residues. Kept here is only the CDR3 DNA, which spans 48 bases and is read in frame from base 1. For CDR1 and CDR2, the germline V gene (reference sequence) lists SGHAT and FQDESV. The chain was built from TRBV11-1 and TRBJ2-5, with TRBD2 identical over 9 junction bases. The sequence came from an adult who received the MenACWY meningococcal vaccine as a control. This sample comprised peripheral blood, obtained 28 days after the second dose of the MenACWY control vaccine. The nucleotides are TGTGCCAGCAGCCGCAGACTAGCGGTAGAACAAGAGACCCAGTACTTC. Protein translation: CASSRRLAVEQETQYF.